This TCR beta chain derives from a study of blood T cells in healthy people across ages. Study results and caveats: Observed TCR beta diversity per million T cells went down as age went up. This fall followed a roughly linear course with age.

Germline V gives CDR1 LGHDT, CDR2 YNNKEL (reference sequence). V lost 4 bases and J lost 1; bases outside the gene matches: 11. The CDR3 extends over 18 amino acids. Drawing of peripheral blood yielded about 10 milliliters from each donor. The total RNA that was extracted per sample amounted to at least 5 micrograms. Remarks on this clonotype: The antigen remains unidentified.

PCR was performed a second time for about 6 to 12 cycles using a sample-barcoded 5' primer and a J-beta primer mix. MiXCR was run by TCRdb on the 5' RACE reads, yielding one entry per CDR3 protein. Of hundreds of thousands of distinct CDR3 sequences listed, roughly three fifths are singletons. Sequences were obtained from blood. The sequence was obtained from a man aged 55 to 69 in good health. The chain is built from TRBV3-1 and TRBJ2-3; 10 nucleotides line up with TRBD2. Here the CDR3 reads CASSPYQSGTSGTDTQYF. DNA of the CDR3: TGTGCCAGCAGCCCTTATCAGAGTGGGACTAGCGGCACAGATACGCAGTATTTT.